These T cell receptor beta chains were read from a single sample in a study of T cell responses to AZD1222 COVID-19 vaccine. Libraries were prepared by immunoSEQ multiplex PCR; TCRdb keeps only in-frame clonotypes and omits some of them. In the table there are about 40,000 clones, approximately 85% of which are singletons. The source material was peripheral blood, sampled 28 days after the second dose of the MenACWY control vaccine. Source of these receptors: an adult who received the MenACWY meningococcal vaccine as a control. The CDR3 runs from the conserved cysteine through the conserved F or W. Each record gives: V gene, D gene, J gene, clone size, CDR3 protein, CDR3 DNA. The D gene is left open where the match is weak. Clone size is not always given. Where it is, it says once, few, many or a class for expanded clones.

>TRBV6-5|NA|TRBJ2-1|NA
CASSYRTVGEQFF
TGTGCCAGCAGTTACCGGACGGTGGGTGAGCAGTTCTTC
>TRBV11-2|TRBD1|TRBJ1-5|once
CASSKTGNQPQHF
TGTGCCAGCAGCAAGACAGGGAATCAGCCCCAGCATTTT
>TRBV28|NA|TRBJ1-4|NA
CATHGQGNGEKLFF
TGTGCCACCCACGGTCAGGGGAATGGCGAAAAACTGTTTTTT
>TRBV6-2/TRBV6-3|NA|TRBJ2-7|NA
CASSISGGEQYF
TGTGCCAGCAGTATATCGGGCGGCGAGCAGTACTTC
>TRBV3-1/TRBV3-2|NA|TRBJ2-2|NA
CASSQGGELFF
TGTGCCAGCAGCCAAGGGGGGGAGCTGTTTTTT
>TRBV27|TRBD1|TRBJ2-7|NA
CASSFLGTGSFYEQYF
TGTGCCAGCAGTTTCCTAGGGACAGGCTCCTTCTACGAGCAGTACTTC
>TRBV2|TRBD1|TRBJ1-1|NA
CASRQGARNTEAFF
TGTGCCAGCCGACAGGGGGCGCGGAACACTGAAGCTTTCTTT
>TRBV9|NA|TRBJ2-6|few
CASSVTSSGANVLTF
TGTGCCAGCAGCGTCACTTCCTCTGGGGCCAACGTCCTGACTTTC
>TRBV4-1|TRBD1|TRBJ1-2|NA
CASSEGARGYTF
TGCGCCAGCAGCGAGGGGGCGAGGGGCTACACCTTC
>TRBV7-2|NA|TRBJ2-7|NA
CASSLGQGTYEQYF
TGTGCCAGCAGCTTAGGGCAGGGGACCTACGAGCAGTACTTC
>TRBV4-1|NA|TRBJ1-1|once
CASSQSLEGGRTEAFF
TGCGCCAGCAGCCAATCCTTGGAAGGGGGGCGCACTGAAGCTTTCTTT
>TRBV25-1|NA|TRBJ2-1|NA
CASSPGVWGYNEQFF
TGTGCCAGCAGTCCCGGGGTTTGGGGGTACAATGAGCAGTTCTTC
>TRBV30|NA|TRBJ2-5|once
CAWSVPAGSGGGTQYF
TGTGCCTGGAGTGTACCCGCCGGTAGCGGAGGGGGGACCCAGTACTTC
>TRBV28|NA|TRBJ1-1|NA
CASSRIPGAEAFF
TGTGCCAGCAGCCGGATTCCAGGGGCTGAAGCTTTCTTT
>TRBV2|NA|TRBJ1-4|NA
CASSGQVVEKLFF
TGTGCCAGCAGTGGACAGGTTGTTGAAAAACTGTTTTTT
>TRBV9|NA|TRBJ2-7|few
CASSPQGQYF
TGTGCCAGCAGCCCACAGGGGCAGTACTTC
>TRBV5-6|NA|TRBJ1-5|NA
CASSLSDDSYNQPQHF
TGTGCCAGCAGCTTGTCCGATGACAGCTACAATCAGCCCCAGCATTTT
>TRBV5-1|TRBD1|TRBJ2-3|NA
CASSLSQGASLIDTQYF
TGCGCCAGCAGCTTGAGTCAGGGGGCGAGTTTGATAGATACGCAGTATTTT
>TRBV4-1|TRBD1|TRBJ1-5|NA
CASGTGGSLSNQPQHF
TGCGCCAGCGGTACAGGGGGGTCCTTAAGCAATCAGCCCCAGCATTTT
>TRBV28|TRBD1|TRBJ1-2|NA
CASSGTGPYGYTF
TGTGCCAGCAGTGGGACAGGACCCTATGGCTACACCTTC
>TRBV10-2|NA|TRBJ2-2|NA
CASKTEPNTGELFF
TGCGCCAGCAAGACTGAACCGAACACCGGGGAGCTGTTTTTT
>TRBV30|NA|TRBJ2-5|NA
CAWRDVVSGTQYF
TGTGCCTGGAGGGACGTAGTGTCTGGGACCCAGTACTTC
>TRBV15|TRBD1|TRBJ2-1|NA
CATSRGTGDHEQFF
TGTGCCACCAGCAGGGGGACAGGGGATCATGAGCAGTTCTTC
>TRBV10-3|NA|TRBJ1-4|NA
CAISQGMAGEKLFF
TGTGCCATCAGTCAGGGTATGGCGGGTGAAAAACTGTTTTTT
>TRBV6-5|NA|TRBJ1-4|NA
CASSYSSRVGEKLFF
TGTGCCAGCAGTTACTCTTCCCGGGTCGGGGAAAAACTGTTTTTT